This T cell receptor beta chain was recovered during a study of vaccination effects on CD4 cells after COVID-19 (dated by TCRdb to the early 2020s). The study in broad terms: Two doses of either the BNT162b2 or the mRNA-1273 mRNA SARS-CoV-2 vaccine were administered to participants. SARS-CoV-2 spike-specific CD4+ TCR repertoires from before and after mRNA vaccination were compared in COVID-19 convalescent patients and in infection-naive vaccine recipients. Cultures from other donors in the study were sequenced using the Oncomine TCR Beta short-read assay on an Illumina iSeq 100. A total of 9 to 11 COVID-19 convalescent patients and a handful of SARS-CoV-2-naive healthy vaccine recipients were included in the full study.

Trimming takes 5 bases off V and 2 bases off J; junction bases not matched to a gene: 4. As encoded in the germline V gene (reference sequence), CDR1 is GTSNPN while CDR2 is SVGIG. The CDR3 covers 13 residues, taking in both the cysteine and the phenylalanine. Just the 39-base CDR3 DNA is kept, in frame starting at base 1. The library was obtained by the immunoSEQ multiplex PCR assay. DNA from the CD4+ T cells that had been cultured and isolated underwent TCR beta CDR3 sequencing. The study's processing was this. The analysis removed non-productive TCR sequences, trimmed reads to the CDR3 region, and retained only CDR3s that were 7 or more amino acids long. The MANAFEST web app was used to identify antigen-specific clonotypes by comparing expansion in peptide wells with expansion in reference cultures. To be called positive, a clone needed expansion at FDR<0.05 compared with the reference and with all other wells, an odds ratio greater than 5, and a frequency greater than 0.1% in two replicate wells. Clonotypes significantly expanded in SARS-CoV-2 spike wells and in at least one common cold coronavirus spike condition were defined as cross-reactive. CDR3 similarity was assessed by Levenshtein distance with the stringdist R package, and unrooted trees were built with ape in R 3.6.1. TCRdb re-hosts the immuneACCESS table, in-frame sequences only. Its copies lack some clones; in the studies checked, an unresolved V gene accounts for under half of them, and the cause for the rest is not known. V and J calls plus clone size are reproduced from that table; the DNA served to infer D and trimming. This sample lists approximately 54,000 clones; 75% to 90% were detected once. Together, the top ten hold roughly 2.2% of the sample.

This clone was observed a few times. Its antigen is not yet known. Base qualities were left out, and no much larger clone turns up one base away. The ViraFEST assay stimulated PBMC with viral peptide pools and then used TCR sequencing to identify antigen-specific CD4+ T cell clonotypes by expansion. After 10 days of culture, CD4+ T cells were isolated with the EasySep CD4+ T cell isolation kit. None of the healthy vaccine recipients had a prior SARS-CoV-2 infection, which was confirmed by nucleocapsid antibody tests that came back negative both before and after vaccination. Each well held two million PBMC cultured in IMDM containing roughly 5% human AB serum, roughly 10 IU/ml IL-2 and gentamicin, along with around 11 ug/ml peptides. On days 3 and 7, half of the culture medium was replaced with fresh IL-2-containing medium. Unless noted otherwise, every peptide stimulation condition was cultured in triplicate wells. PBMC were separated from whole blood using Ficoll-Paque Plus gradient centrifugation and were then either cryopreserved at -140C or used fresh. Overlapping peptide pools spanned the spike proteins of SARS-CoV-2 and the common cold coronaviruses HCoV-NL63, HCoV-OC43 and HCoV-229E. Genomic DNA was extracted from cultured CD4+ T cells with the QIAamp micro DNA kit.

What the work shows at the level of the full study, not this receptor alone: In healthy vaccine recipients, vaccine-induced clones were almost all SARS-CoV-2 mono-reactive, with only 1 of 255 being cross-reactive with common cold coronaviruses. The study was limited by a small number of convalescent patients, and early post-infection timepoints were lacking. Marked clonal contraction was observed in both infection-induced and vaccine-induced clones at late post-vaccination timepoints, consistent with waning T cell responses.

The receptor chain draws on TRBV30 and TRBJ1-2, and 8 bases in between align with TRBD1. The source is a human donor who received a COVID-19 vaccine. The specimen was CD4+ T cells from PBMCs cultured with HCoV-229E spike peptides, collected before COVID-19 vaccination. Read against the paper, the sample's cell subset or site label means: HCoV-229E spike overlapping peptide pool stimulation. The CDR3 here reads CAWGRQGNYGYTF. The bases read TGTGCCTGGGGACGACAGGGGAACTATGGCTACACCTTC.